Listed here are 25 T cell receptor beta chains from one sample, sequenced in a study of blood T cell repertoires in COVID-19. TCRdb's copy holds only in-frame clones and misses some; the assay was immunoSEQ multiplex PCR. The sample has around 160,000 clones, approximately 86% seen once. The sequenced material came from peripheral blood. These TCRs come from a man aged 55 to 70 with acute or convalescent COVID-19.

The rearrangement links TRBV29-1 to TRBJ2-5, with a possible D match to TRBD2 (6 bases). Per the germline V gene, CDR1 is SQVTM and CDR2 is ANQGSEA. This CDR3 spans 14 amino acids. V lost 3 bases to trimming and J lost 5 bases, with 16 bases between them. This CDR3 reads CSVDEFTSSETQYF. CDR3 nucleotide sequence: TGCAGCGTTGACGAGTTTACTAGCAGTGAGACCCAGTACTTC.

The chain carries TRBV4-2 and TRBJ1-1; TRBD1 is a possible D gene (5 bases). The V end lost 4 bases, the J end lost 7 bases, and 19 bases lay between the germline ends. Germline loops: CDR1 LGHNA, CDR2 YNFKEQ. The CDR3 extends over 15 amino acids. The CDR3 DNA is TGTGCCAGCAGCCTTAACCTGGGGGGGAGTATTGAAGCTTTCTTT. Protein: CASSLNLGGSIEAFF.

The rearrangement joins TRBV28 to TRBJ1-2; D is perhaps TRBD1 (6 bases). The V end lost 8 bases, the J end lost 3 bases, and 13 bases lay between the germline ends. This CDR3 spans 13 amino acids. Looked up from germline, CDR1 is MDHEN and CDR2 is SYDVKM. CDR3 sequence: CASWGRTDYGYTF. The CDR3, as DNA: TGTGCCAGCTGGGGGCGGACTGACTATGGCTACACCTTC.

This clone was observed a handful of times. V usage is TRBV2 and J usage is TRBJ2-6; D possibly corresponds to TRBD2 (6 bases). Looked up from germline, CDR1 is SNHLY and CDR2 is FYNNEI. This CDR3 contains 17 residues. V gave up 4 bases and J gave up 4 bases, with 17 bases separating them. The CDR3 DNA sequence: TGTGCCAGCAGTGGGGGTATGCGGGGTCCCGGGGCCAACGTCCTGACTTTC. Its protein is CASSGGMRGPGANVLTF.

This chain connects TRBV28 to TRBJ2-4; D perhaps matches TRBD2 (6 bases). This CDR3 comprises 13 residues. Germline-derived CDR1 and CDR2 are MDHEN and SYDVKM. The V gene lost 6 bases and the J gene lost 7 bases, with 13 bases spanning the gap. This chain's CDR3 is CASRARGYNIQYF. CDR3 DNA sequence: TGTGCCAGCAGGGCGCGGGGTTATAACATTCAGTACTTC.

The V call is TRBV7-9, the J call TRBJ2-1; 7 nucleotides align to TRBD2. The CDR3 extends over 17 amino acids. The ends lost 2 bases at V and 4 bases at J; junction bases unmatched: 11. In germline, CDR1 is SEHNR, CDR2 FQNEAQ (reference sequence). CDR3 amino acids: CASSLRGGPSGYNEQFF. CDR3 nucleotide sequence: TGTGCCAGCAGCTTAAGGGGAGGGCCTTCGGGATACAATGAGCAGTTCTTC.

The gene calls are TRBV5-5 and TRBJ2-4; possibly TRBD1 for D (5 bases). V lost 4 bases and J 5 bases, leaving 16 bases between the germline ends. Germline CDR1 reads SGHKS; CDR2 reads YYEKEE (reference sequence). The CDR3 runs to 15 residues. CDR3 protein: CASSIAFRVQNIQYF. CDR3 nucleotide sequence: TGTGCCAGCAGCATAGCCTTCAGGGTGCAAAACATTCAGTACTTC.

The CDR3 sequence: CATGERTGGTDTQYF. CDR3 sequence (DNA): TGTGCCACCGGAGAAAGGACGGGCGGGACAGATACGCAGTATTTT. V and J are TRBV24-1 and TRBJ2-3, with TRBD2 as a possible D gene (5 bases). Germline V gene lookup returns CDR1 KGHDR and CDR2 SFDVKD. The germline V and J ends were trimmed by 9 bases and 3 bases, with 18 bases remaining between them. The CDR3 extends over 15 amino acids.

The chain carries TRBV28 and TRBJ2-2; 8 nucleotides line up with TRBD2. This CDR3 spans 19 amino acids. V was clipped by 6 bases and J by 5 bases; unmatched bases: 20. Germline lookup yields CDR1 MDHEN and CDR2 SYDVKM. The CDR3 loop is CASRRSALGSGSITGELFF. The CDR3 coding sequence is TGTGCCAGCAGACGTTCCGCCCTGGGGAGCGGGAGTATAACCGGGGAGCTGTTTTTT.

In this sample, this clone turned up a few times. The gene calls are TRBV27 and TRBJ2-7; no firm D call. There are 13 residues in the CDR3. Trimming took 5 bases from V and 2 from J, leaving 10 bases between them. Germline CDR1 MNHEY, CDR2 SMNVEV (reference sequence). CDR3 amino acids: CASSPVFAYEQYF. As DNA, the CDR3 is TGTGCCAGCAGTCCGGTGTTCGCCTACGAGCAGTACTTC.

The chain employs TRBV5-4 and TRBJ1-2, with 9 bases matching TRBD1. The trim removed 2 bases at V and 7 bases at J, leaving 3 bases unmatched. From germline, CDR1 is SGHNT and CDR2 YYREEE (reference sequence). The CDR3 is 13 amino acids. The CDR3 DNA reads as TGTGCCAGCAGCTTAACAGGGGGCCGTGGCTACACCTTC. It is translated as CASSLTGGRGYTF.

V gene TRBV5-8 combines with J gene TRBJ2-5, with TRBD1 matching over 9 bases. Germline V CDR1 and CDR2: SGHTS, YDEGEE. V trimming: 6 bases; J trimming: 3 bases; junction bases outside the gene matches: 6. The CDR3 totals 14 residues. CDR3: CASNEQGAEETQYF. In DNA, the CDR3 is TGTGCCAGCAACGAACAGGGGGCGGAAGAGACCCAGTACTTC. The variable domain in full, with the rest retrieved from reference TRBV5-8 and TRBJ2-5, is EAGVTQSPTHLIKTRGQQATLRCSPISGHTSVYWYQQALGLGLQFLLWYDEGEERNRGNFPPRFSGRQFPNYSSELNVNALELEDSALYLCASNEQGAEETQYFGPGTRLLVL.

This chain links TRBV28 with TRBJ2-6, with 7 bases lining up with TRBD2. CDR3 length: 19 amino acids. The J segment lost 6 bases and the V segment lost 1 base, leaving 15 bases of the junction unmatched. Germline-derived CDR1 and CDR2 are MDHEN and SYDVKM. DNA for the CDR3: TGTGCCAGCAGTTTATTCGGGGGGTCCGGGCCAAAAAAGGCCAACGTCCTGACTTTC. It codes for CASSLFGGSGPKKANVLTF. Variable domain in full (rest from reference TRBV28 and TRBJ2-6): DVKVTQSSRYLVKRTGEKVFLECVQDMDHENMFWYRQDPGLGLRLIYFSYDVKMKEKGDIPEGYSVSREKKERFSLILESASTNQTSMYLCASSLFGGSGPKKANVLTFGAGSRLTVL.

The V and J genes are TRBV2 and TRBJ2-1; 14 positions agree with TRBD2. The CDR3 extends over 17 amino acids. The junction had 6 bases not matched to a gene; V was cut back by 8 bases and J by 0 bases. Looked up from germline, CDR1 is SNHLY and CDR2 is FYNNEI. CDR3 DNA: TGTGCCAGCGGGACTAGCGGGAGTGGAAGCTCCTACAATGAGCAGTTCTTC. Amino acid sequence: CASGTSGSGSSYNEQFF.

The chain employs TRBV15 and TRBJ2-1; 8 positions match TRBD1. The CDR3 is made up of 17 amino acids. The ends lost 5 bases at V and 2 bases at J; junction bases unmatched: 11. Germline assignment: CDR1 LNHNV and CDR2 YYDKDF (reference sequence). The CDR3 sequence: CATSGRTGSGPYNEQFF. The CDR3 region has the DNA TGTGCCACCAGCGGACGGACAGGGTCCGGACCCTACAATGAGCAGTTCTTC.

J is TRBJ1-3 and V is TRBV5-4; TRBD1 agrees at 7 bases. The CDR3 covers 14 residues. J was trimmed by 3 bases and V by 5 bases; bases with no gene match: 5. Germline loops: CDR1 SGHNT, CDR2 YYREEE (reference sequence). For the CDR3, the DNA is TGTGCCAGCAGTACAGGGGTTAGTGGAAACACCATATATTTT. It encodes CASSTGVSGNTIYF.

This chain connects TRBV9 to TRBJ2-3, with TRBD1 as a possible D gene (5 bases). This CDR3 spans 19 amino acids. Germline assignment: CDR1 SGDLS and CDR2 YYNGEE. V lost 3 bases to trimming and J lost 2 bases, with 25 bases between them. CDR3 loop: CASSARPALRGYDTDTQYF. The CDR3 nucleotides read TGTGCCAGCAGCGCACGCCCCGCTTTAAGGGGCTACGACACAGATACGCAGTATTTT.

This chain joins TRBV7-9 and TRBJ2-1; D possibly corresponds to TRBD1 (6 bases). The CDR3 is 14 residues long. Trimming removed 5 bases from V and 2 bases from J, with 10 bases in between. The germline V gene encodes CDR1 SEHNR and CDR2 FQNEAQ (reference sequence). CDR3 nucleotides: TGTGCCAGCAGCCTCACAGGGACCTACAATGAGCAGTTCTTC. Translated: CASSLTGTYNEQFF.

This clone was seen once. V usage is TRBV19 and J usage is TRBJ1-1; TRBD1 might be the D (5 bases). This CDR3 has 13 residues. With 7 bases removed from V and 11 bases from J, the gap between germline ends came to 20 bases. Germline V gene sequence: CDR1 LNHDA, CDR2 SQIVND (reference sequence). The CDR3 bases are TGTGCCAGTATCCCTCAAGGCGGGGCCGTGGCTTTCTTT. Its protein is CASIPQGGAVAFF.

V gene TRBV7-6 combines with J gene TRBJ1-1, with 11 nucleotides matching TRBD1. Germline V gives CDR1 SGHVS, CDR2 FNYEAQ. The CDR3 length is 15 residues. J gave up 5 bases and V 4 bases, and 6 bases lay outside the gene matches. CDR3 in DNA: TGTGCCAGCAGCTCGACCGGGACAGGGGGAACTGAAGCTTTCTTT. Amino acid sequence: CASSSTGTGGTEAFF.

The chain couples TRBV2 to TRBJ1-5, with 9 bases fitting TRBD1. V gave up 4 bases and J gave up 5 bases; unmatched junction bases: 3. The CDR3 is 14 residues long. Germline V gives CDR1 SNHLY, CDR2 FYNNEI. The CDR3 bases are TGTGCCAGCAGTGCAACAGGGGGCCATCAGCCCCAGCATTTT. Translating it yields CASSATGGHQPQHF.

The CDR3 protein is CATSEGGGRLGQFF. In DNA form, the CDR3 reads TGTGCCACCAGTGAGGGAGGTGGACGACTGGGGCAGTTCTTC. The chain has TRBV24-1 and TRBJ2-1; a possible D gene is TRBD2 (6 bases). The CDR3 length is 14 residues. Looked up from germline, CDR1 is KGHDR and CDR2 is SFDVKD. V was pared by 4 bases and J by 12 bases, with 18 bases between.

The gene calls are TRBV5-5 and TRBJ1-1; 8 bases are a match to TRBD1. Trimming took 6 bases from V and 0 from J; bases not matched to a gene: 10. The CDR3 totals 16 residues. Germline V gene lookup returns CDR1 SGHKS and CDR2 YYEKEE (reference sequence). This chain's CDR3 is CASTLGTGYMNTEAFF. CDR3 nucleotide sequence: TGTGCCAGCACCCTCGGGACAGGCTACATGAACACTGAAGCTTTCTTT.

The CDR3 loop is CASSPPAGGTGSPLHF. Here the CDR3 DNA reads TGTGCCAGCAGCCCCCCGGCGGGGGGTACGGGTTCACCCCTCCACTTT. The chain carries TRBV9 and TRBJ1-6, with D tentatively TRBD1 (5 bases). Trimming removed 4 bases at V and 9 bases at J, with 20 bases between. The germline V gene has CDR1 SGDLS and CDR2 YYNGEE. The CDR3 runs to 16 residues.

As to this clone: The same CDR3 also results from other DNA sequences found in this sample. The chain employs TRBV19 and TRBJ2-2; no reliable D call. This CDR3 comprises 14 residues. Germline CDR1 and CDR2: LNHDA and SQIVND (reference sequence). The ends were cut back, 3 bases at V and 1 base at J, with 6 bases in the middle. CDR3 sequence (DNA): TGTGCCAGTAGTATCGGTCTGAACACCGGGGAGCTGTTTTTT. This gives the protein CASSIGLNTGELFF.